Below, 10 T cell receptor beta chains from the same sample are listed, as sequenced in a study of T cell responses to AZD1222 COVID-19 vaccine. Method: immunoSEQ multiplex PCR; TCRdb's copy keeps in-frame clones and lacks some. The sample carries 100,000 or so clones, about 86% recorded once. Sequences were derived from peripheral blood, sampled 28 days after the second AZD1222 dose. The source of these receptors is an adult who received the AZD1222 COVID-19 vaccine.

Regarding this clone: A junction boundary mismatches the germline segment, possibly from a read error. The rearrangement joins TRBV5-1 to TRBJ2-5, with D tentatively TRBD1 (5 bases). CDR1 and CDR2 (germline): SGHRS, YFSETQ. The CDR3 is 15 residues long. CDR3 in DNA: TGCGCCAGCACCTTGGGGCAACCGATCGGGGAGACCCAGTACTTC. Protein product: CASTLGQPIGETQYF.

The chain combines TRBV7-9 with TRBJ2-7; perhaps TRBD2 as D (7 bases). The V gene's germline CDR1 is SEHNR and CDR2 FQNEAQ (reference sequence). V was trimmed by 5 bases and J by 3 bases, leaving 20 bases between them. CDR3 length: 16 amino acids. The CDR3 DNA sequence: TGTGCCAGCAGCCCCTCGGGAGGCAGGGGCTACTACGAGCAGTACTTC. Protein product: CASSPSGGRGYYEQYF.

This clone is a singleton in its sample. The chain carries TRBV6-5 and TRBJ2-3, with a weak D call TRBD2 (7 bases). V was clipped by 2 bases and J by 4 bases, with 10 bases between them. The CDR3 sequence is 14 residues long. The V gene's germline CDR1 is MNHEY and CDR2 SVGAGI. The CDR3 is CASSYGGAADTQYF. CDR3 nucleotides: TGTGCCAGCAGTTACGGGGGGGCAGCAGATACGCAGTATTTT.

The chain links TRBV25-1 to TRBJ1-3, with 10 positions matching TRBD1. Germline V lookup: CDR1 MGHDK, CDR2 SYGVNS. The CDR3 is made up of 15 amino acids. J lost 0 bases, V lost 6 bases, and 2 bases had no gene match. CDR3 in DNA: TGTGCCAGCAGGGGGACAGGGGCCTCTGGAAACACCATATATTTT. Translating it yields CASRGTGASGNTIYF.

V is TRBV28 and J is TRBJ2-1; 14 bases agree with TRBD2. V lost 7 bases, J lost 3 bases, and 8 bases stayed unmatched. From germline, CDR1 is MDHEN and CDR2 SYDVKM. This CDR3 has 17 residues. The CDR3: CASKGLAGAPVYNEQFF. The CDR3 bases are TGTGCCAGCAAGGGACTAGCGGGGGCCCCGGTCTACAATGAGCAGTTCTTC.

The chain has TRBV24-1 and TRBJ2-1; either TRBD1 or TRBD2 may fit D (6 bases each). This CDR3 contains 15 residues. CDR1 and CDR2 (germline): KGHDR, SFDVKD. Trimming shortened V by 3 bases and J by 8 bases, and 16 bases separated the two germline ends. The CDR3 is CATSDARTAGYEQFF. CDR3 nucleotide sequence: TGTGCCACCAGTGATGCCCGGACAGCGGGCTATGAGCAGTTCTTC.

The chain employs TRBV2 and TRBJ2-7, with 7 bases lining up with TRBD1. Looked up from germline, CDR1 is SNHLY and CDR2 is FYNNEI. This CDR3 contains 16 residues. Trimming at V came to 7 bases and at J to 5 bases, leaving 17 bases not matched to a gene. CDR3 nucleotides: TGTGCCAGCAACCCCGAGGGGGCCTCTCCGTCCCACGAGCAGTACTTC. Translation: CASNPEGASPSHEQYF.

The chain couples TRBV19 to TRBJ2-7; 11 nucleotides line up with TRBD1. CDR1 is LNHDA, CDR2 SQIVND, per germline (reference sequence). V lost 4 bases to trimming and J lost 3 bases; unmatched junction nucleotides: 5. The CDR3 contains 15 residues. In DNA form, the CDR3 reads TGTGCCAGTAGTACTATGGACAGGGGGCTCTACGAGCAGTACTTC. Translation: CASSTMDRGLYEQYF.

V and J are TRBV10-3 and TRBJ2-3; perhaps TRBD1 as D (6 bases). The V end lost 11 bases, the J end lost 3 bases, and 15 bases lay between the germline ends. Germline assignment: CDR1 ENHRY and CDR2 SYGVKD. The CDR3 sequence is 13 residues long. The DNA for the CDR3 is TGTGCCGCAACGGACAGTTTGACAGATACGCAGTATTTT. This codes for CAATDSLTDTQYF.

This clone was picked up one time. The CDR3 coding sequence is TGCGCCAGCAGTCCTCTAGCGGGGGGCTACCAAGAGACCCAGTACTTC. Translating gives CASSPLAGGYQETQYF. This rearrangement joins TRBV5-1 to TRBJ2-5; 11 nucleotides line up with TRBD2. The CDR3 contains 16 residues. Germline lookup yields CDR1 SGHRS and CDR2 YFSETQ. V was clipped by 5 bases and J by 0 bases; unmatched bases: 6.